One sample yielded the 26 T cell receptor gamma chains listed below, sequenced in a study of γδ T cells in repeated Plasmodium falciparum infection. TCRdb reanalyzed the multiplex PCR reads using CATT. Seen here are roughly 15,000 gamma-chain clones, under 2% observed once, and the top ten hold around 28%. Flow sorting of PBMC yielded separate Vgamma9/Vdelta2+ and Vdelta2-negative gammadelta T cell populations for bulk repertoire analysis. The specimen sequenced was gamma-delta T cells from blood. These receptors were obtained from a pool of human donors (malaria-infected and uninfected, not separated).

In this sample, this clone turned up many times. The protein TCRdb lists belongs to a much larger clone and differs from this DNA's translation at residue 10, which points to a read error; the protein shown is made from the DNA. The V call is TRGV5, the J call TRGJ1 or TRGJ2. CDR3 length: 12 residues. Per germline, CDR1 VINAFY and CDR2 YDVSNSKD. The DNA of the CDR3 is TGTGCCACCTGGGGCCCGTGGTATAAGAGACTCTTT. Its translation: CATWGPWYKRLF.

There are many counts of this clone. This sequence is one base from a far larger clone and is likely a read error. The identical CDR3 is also encoded by other nucleotide sequences in the sample. This chain's CDR3 is CALWEVKPELGKKIKVF. The CDR3 nucleotides read TGTGCCCTGTGGGAGGTGAAGCCAGAGTTGGGCAAAAAAATCAAGGTATTT. The chain combines TRGV9 with TRGJP. CDR3 size: 17 residues. The germline V gene encodes CDR1 GITISATS and CDR2 ISYDGTV (reference sequence).

In this sample, this clone turned up many times. TCRdb's protein for this DNA is that of a much larger clone and differs from the translation at residue 8, likely a read error; the protein shown is the DNA translation. The V gene is listed as TRGV9; no J gene was called. CDR1 is GITISATS, CDR2 ISYDGTV, per germline (reference sequence). The length of the CDR3 is 10 residues. CDR3 coding DNA: TGTGCCTTGTGGGAGAATGAGGAACTCTTT. Translation: CALWENEELF.

The table lists this clone with a few counts. The mismatch at residue 9 between this DNA's translation and the TCRdb protein of a much larger clone likely reflects a read error; the protein shown is translated from the DNA. The V gene call reads TRGV9; no J gene was called. The CDR3 is 11 residues long. The V gene's germline CDR1 is GITISATS and CDR2 ISYDGTV (reference sequence). The CDR3, as DNA: TGTGCCTTGTGGGTAGGTTATAAGAGACTCTTT. Its translation is CALWVGYKRLF.

This clone appeared many times. This is likely an artifact of a read error, given a far larger clone one base away. Other DNA sequences of this sample code for an identical CDR3. The chain links TRGV9 to TRGJ1 or TRGJ2. CDR3 length: 13 residues. From germline, CDR1 is GITISATS and CDR2 ISYDGTV (reference sequence). CDR3 sequence: CALWEVGSYKKLF. The DNA of the CDR3 is TGTGCCTTGTGGGAGGTTGGTTCCTATAAGAAGCTCTTT.

This clone showed up just a few times. The protein TCRdb lists belongs to a much larger clone and differs from this DNA's translation at residue 16, which points to a read error; the protein shown is made from the DNA. With the J gene uncalled, the V gene is TRGV9. CDR1 and CDR2 (germline): GITISATS, ISYDGTV (reference sequence). The CDR3 sequence is 18 residues long. CDR3 sequence (DNA): TGTGCCTTGTGGGAGTCCAACCCTCAAGAGTTGGGCAAAAAAATCAGGGTATTT. Amino acid sequence: CALWESNPQELGKKIRVF.

There are many counts of this clone. This likely traces to a read error, being one base from a far larger clone. The same CDR3 also results from other DNA sequences found in this sample. TRGV9 is the V gene, and the J gene was not called. Germline V gene data show CDR1 as GITISATS and CDR2 as ISYDGTV (reference sequence). The CDR3 is 17 residues long. The CDR3 protein is CALWEVPKELGKKIKVF. The CDR3 coding sequence is TGTGCCTTGTGGGAGGTCCCAAAAGAGTTGGGCAAAAAAATCAAAGTATTT.

This clone was detected ten times or more. This likely stems from a read error, as it lies one base from a far larger clone. Other DNA sequences from this sample encode an identical CDR3 as well. The chain joins TRGV9 to TRGJP. Germline matching of the DNA provided the J gene here, since TCRdb leaves it blank. CDR3 length: 17 residues. The trim removed 0 bases at V and 5 bases at J, leaving 4 bases unmatched. Germline V gene sequence: CDR1 GITISATS, CDR2 ISYDGTV (reference sequence). The CDR3 protein is CALWEVNKELGKKIKVF. The DNA of the CDR3 is TGTGCCTTGTGGGAGGTGAACAAAGAGTTGGGCAAAAAAATCAAGGTATTT.

This clone was seen repeatedly, ten times or more. This likely traces to a read error, being one base from a far larger clone. Distinct nucleotide sequences in the sample also encode this CDR3. The chain is built from TRGV4 and TRGJ1 or TRGJ2. Germline V CDR1 and CDR2: EGSTGY, YDSYTSSV. There are 15 residues in the CDR3. This CDR3 is CATWDGPGNYYKKLF. Written as DNA, the CDR3 is TGCGCCACCTGGGATGGGCCGGGGAATTATTATAAGAAACTCTTT.

By sample fraction, this clone is medium-sized. The chain couples TRGV3 to TRGJ1 or TRGJ2. The CDR3 runs to 12 residues. The germline V gene encodes CDR1 VTNTFY and CDR2 YDVSTARD (reference sequence). J lost 2 bases, V lost 3 bases, and 1 base had no gene match. The CDR3 region is CATWDHYYKKLF. In DNA, the CDR3 is TGTGCCACCTGGGACCATTATTATAAGAAACTCTTT.

This clone was counted only a few times. The TCRdb protein comes from a much larger clone and disagrees with this DNA's translation at residue 4, likely due to a read error; the protein given here is derived from the DNA. This rearrangement joins TRGV3 to TRGJ1 or TRGJ2. The J gene, left out of TCRdb, was set here by checking the DNA against germline. Germline lookup yields CDR1 VTNTFY and CDR2 YDVSTARD (reference sequence). Trimming took 9 bases from V and 3 from J; bases not matched to a gene: 11. The CDR3 is 13 residues long. The chain's CDR3 is CATRPRGYYKKLF. CDR3 DNA: TGTGCCACCCGGCCCCGGGGTTATTATAAGAAACTCTTT.

This clone has a handful of counts. The TCRdb record carries a much larger clone's protein, which differs from this DNA's translation at residue 3; a read error is the likely cause, and the protein listed here is the DNA translation. This sequence joins TRGV8 and TRGJ1 or TRGJ2. The CDR3 covers 13 residues. Looked up from germline, CDR1 is VENAVY and CDR2 is YDSYNSRV. CDR3 amino acids: CAPWDRIKDKKLF. The CDR3 region has the DNA TGTGCCCCCTGGGATAGGATCAAAGATAAGAAACTCTTT.

There are many counts of this clone. The TCRdb protein, from a much larger clone, departs from this DNA's translation at residue 5, likely by read error; the protein shown derives from the DNA. This chain links TRGV4 with TRGJ1 or TRGJ2. CDR1 is EGSTGY, CDR2 YDSYTSSV, per germline. The CDR3 is 14 residues long. Here the CDR3 reads CATWGGGDYYKKLF. The CDR3 DNA sequence: TGTGCCACCTGGGGTGGGGGGGATTATTATAAGAAACTCTTT.

About this clone: This likely reflects a read error, since a far larger clone is one base away. This specimen includes other DNA sequences encoding the same CDR3. The chain carries TRGV9 and TRGJ1 or TRGJ2. TCRdb carries no J gene annotation; the J gene was assigned here by matching the DNA with germline. The germline CDR1 and CDR2 sequences are GITISATS and ISYDGTV (reference sequence). The CDR3 spans 16 residues. CDR3 in DNA: TGTGCCCTGTGGGAGGTCAGCACTACGAATTATTATAAGAAACTCTTT. Its protein is CALWEVSTTNYYKKLF.

This clone was counted at least ten times. The TCRdb record carries a much larger clone's protein, which differs from this DNA's translation at residue 9; a read error is the likely cause, and the protein listed here is the DNA translation. The chain employs TRGV9 and TRGJP. TCRdb does not report a J gene; here it was assigned by matching the DNA to germline references. This CDR3 is built from 16 residues. Germline CDR1 is GITISATS and CDR2 is ISYDGTV (reference sequence). The CDR3 here is CALWEVQESGRKIKVF. CDR3 DNA: TGTGCCTTGTGGGAGGTGCAGGAGTCGGGCAGAAAAATCAAGGTATTT.

This clone was picked up a small number of times. The TCRdb protein comes from a much larger clone and disagrees with this DNA's translation at residue 4, likely due to a read error; the protein given here is derived from the DNA. The chain joins TRGV4 to TRGJ1 or TRGJ2. Because TCRdb records no J gene, it was assigned here through a match of the DNA to germline. This CDR3 comprises 13 residues. Germline-derived CDR1 and CDR2 are EGSTGY and YDSYTSSV. The CDR3 loop reads CATRDLNYYKKLF. CDR3 bases: TGTGCCACCCGGGATCTGAATTATTATAAGAAACTCTTT.

Only a few counts were recorded for this clone. The protein in TCRdb stems from a much larger clone and differs at residue 3 from this DNA's translation, likely a read error; here the protein is translated from the DNA. No J gene was named, though the V gene is TRGV4. The V gene's germline CDR1 is EGSTGY and CDR2 YDSYTSSV. The CDR3 spans 10 residues. In DNA form, the CDR3 reads TGTGCCTCCTGGGGGGCTAAGAAACTCTTC. Translating it yields CASWGAKKLF.

This clone has only a few counts. Translating this DNA gives a protein that differs at residue 9 from the TCRdb one, which belongs to a much larger clone; a read error is likely, and the protein shown is this translation. The gene calls are TRGV4 and TRGJP1. The J gene was missing in TCRdb and was found by matching the end of the DNA to germline. Germline V gene data show CDR1 as EGSTGY and CDR2 as YDSYTSSV. V lost 1 base, J lost 3 bases, and 14 bases stayed unmatched. The CDR3 has 18 residues. The DNA for the CDR3 is TGTGCCACCTGGGATGGTACTCCTTCAATGGCCACTGGTTGGTTCAAGATATTT. Its protein product is CATWDGTPSMATGWFKIF.

In this sample, this clone turned up many times. TCRdb shows a much larger clone's protein in place of this DNA's translation, and the two differ at residue 4, likely through a read error; the protein shown is translated from the DNA. The chain couples TRGV9 to TRGJP. CDR3 size: 15 residues. Germline loops: CDR1 GITISATS, CDR2 ISYDGTV (reference sequence). Written as DNA, the CDR3 is TGTGCCTTGTTGGAGGTGCTATTGGGCAAAAAAATCAAGGTATTT. Protein: CALLEVLLGKKIKVF.

The table lists this clone with a few counts. The protein in TCRdb stems from a much larger clone and differs at residue 5 from this DNA's translation, likely a read error; here the protein is translated from the DNA. V usage is TRGV5 and J usage is TRGJP2. As TCRdb names no J gene, one was assigned here on the basis of a DNA match to germline. Germline values: CDR1 VINAFY, CDR2 YDVSNSKD. This CDR3 region has 15 residues. CDR3 coding DNA: TGTGCCACCTGGAACAGTTCACGTAGTGATTGGATCAAGACGTTT. It translates to CATWNSSRSDWIKTF.

This clone was counted between two and nine times. TCRdb records a much larger clone's protein for this DNA, with a difference at residue 10 that likely arises from a read error; the protein given is the translation of the DNA. The chain couples TRGV9 to TRGJ1 or TRGJ2. The J gene was not available in TCRdb and was assigned here by matching the DNA to germline segments. Trimming cost V 4 bases and J 12 bases; bases outside gene matches: 15. Germline V gene sequence: CDR1 GITISATS, CDR2 ISYDGTV (reference sequence). The CDR3 has 13 residues. The CDR3: CALWDPLSSMKLF. As DNA, the CDR3 is TGTGCCTTGTGGGACCCCCTATCTTCAATGAAACTCTTT.

In this sample, this clone turned up many times. This probably arose from a read error, given a far larger clone one base away. Other DNA sequences in the same sample also yield this CDR3. J is TRGJ1 or TRGJ2 and V is TRGV3. V dropped 0 bases and J dropped 4; count of bases not matched to a gene: 6. Germline V lookup: CDR1 VTNTFY, CDR2 YDVSTARD (reference sequence). CDR3 size: 14 residues. CDR3 sequence reads: CATWDRAFYYKKLF. The DNA of the CDR3 is TGTGCCACCTGGGACAGGGCCTTCTATTATAAGAAACTCTTT.

This clone was seen a handful of times. This DNA translates differently at residue 3 from the TCRdb protein, which is that of a much larger clone; a read error is likely, and the protein shown is the DNA's own translation. The chain uses TRGV2 and TRGJ1 or TRGJ2. TCRdb does not report a J gene; here it was assigned by matching the DNA to germline references. This CDR3 has 13 amino acids. Germline values: CDR1 EGSNGY, CDR2 YDSYNSKV. The CDR3 DNA sequence: TGTGCCCCCTGGGACGTGACTTATTATAAGAAACTCTTT. It specifies CAPWDVTYYKKLF.

This clone was detected ten times or more. TCRdb attributes to this sequence the protein of a much larger clone, which differs from the DNA translation at residue 5; a read error is likely, and the protein displayed is translated from the DNA. The chain uses TRGV9 and TRGJP. Since TCRdb gives no J gene, matching the DNA to germline was used here to assign it. Germline V lookup: CDR1 GITISATS, CDR2 ISYDGTV (reference sequence). The J segment lost 5 bases and the V segment lost 5 bases, leaving 6 bases of the junction unmatched. The CDR3 consists of 16 residues. CDR3 DNA sequence: TGTGCCTTGTGGGGGATAAAAGAGTTGGGCAAAAAAATCAAGGTATTT. This gives the protein CALWGIKELGKKIKVF.

This clone has ten or more counts. This DNA's translation and the protein TCRdb lists, from a much larger clone, do not match at residue 6, likely due to a read error; the protein shown is translated from the DNA. The chain has TRGV3 and TRGJ1 or TRGJ2. No J gene was available from TCRdb, and it was assigned here by a germline match of the DNA. J lost 4 bases, V lost 3 bases, and 9 bases had no gene match. Per the germline V gene, CDR1 is VTNTFY and CDR2 is YDVSTARD (reference sequence). The CDR3 consists of 14 residues. The CDR3 loop reads CATWDGAFYYKKLF. The CDR3 DNA reads as TGTGCCACCTGGGACGGGGCTTTCTATTATAAGAAACTCTTT.

A word on this clone: A far larger clone is off by one base, so a read error is likely. No DNA is shown, since the ends of the CDR3 on it are uncertain; the CDR3 is the one TCRdb lists. Here the V gene is TRGV5, but the J gene went uncalled. The CDR3 spans 26 residues, counting both ends. In germline, CDR1 is VINAFY, CDR2 YDVSNSKD. The chain's CDR3 is CAILRNPLAVEQHLLSQVSIGRIQHF.